Below, 9 T cell receptor beta chains from the same sample are listed, as sequenced in a study of cytomegalovirus exposure and HLA in healthy donors. It was with 60 Vbeta and 13 Jbeta primers that the PCR ran. Assay used: immunoSEQ multiplex PCR; TCRdb lists only in-frame clones, some missing. The sample includes some 120,000 clones, roughly 70% of them seen just once. The source material was PBMCs. Receptors were obtained from a woman under 30 in good health and CMV-seronegative.

This clone appeared a few times. The chain recombines TRBV13 with TRBJ2-1; no clear D. This CDR3 is built from 14 residues. Germline loops: CDR1 PRHDT, CDR2 FYEKMQ (reference sequence). Trimming pared 3 bases from V and 1 base from J, leaving 7 bases between. CDR3 DNA sequence: TGTGCCAGCAGCTTCCCTGTATCCTACAATGAGCAGTTCTTC. It specifies CASSFPVSYNEQFF. The whole variable domain, filled in from reference TRBV13 and TRBJ2-1, reads AAGVIQSPRHLIKEKRETATLKCYPIPRHDTVYWYQQGPGQDPQFLISFYEKMQSDKGSIPDRFSAQQFSDYHSELNMSSLELGDSALYFCASSFPVSYNEQFFGPGTRLTVL.

This clone is a singleton in its sample. The chain employs TRBV6-5 and TRBJ2-7; D possibly corresponds to TRBD1 (6 bases). This CDR3 has 14 amino acids. Germline V CDR1 and CDR2: MNHEY, SVGAGI. Trimming left V 2 bases short and J 0 bases short, with 8 bases between. CDR3 in amino acids: CASSYTRGSYEQYF. DNA for the CDR3: TGTGCCAGCAGTTACACCAGGGGCTCCTACGAGCAGTACTTC.

The chain has TRBV28 and TRBJ2-7; 8 bases line up with TRBD2. V lost 10 bases, J lost 2 bases, and 7 bases stayed unmatched. The germline V gene has CDR1 MDHEN and CDR2 SYDVKM. The CDR3 loop spans 13 amino acids. CDR3 in amino acids: CATRARGAYEQYF. As DNA, the CDR3 is TGTGCCACCCGGGCGCGGGGGGCCTACGAGCAGTACTTC.

The chain is built from TRBV7-9 and TRBJ1-2, with a possible D match to TRBD1 (5 bases). V was trimmed by 2 bases and J by 6 bases, leaving 10 bases between them. The germline V gene encodes CDR1 SEHNR and CDR2 FQNEAQ (reference sequence). The CDR3 sequence is 13 residues long. The CDR3 DNA sequence: TGTGCCAGCAGCTTAATTCAGGGCGATGGCTACACCTTC. Translated, it gives CASSLIQGDGYTF.

The gene calls are TRBV7-9 and TRBJ1-2; 8 nucleotides agree with TRBD1. The ends lost 1 base at V and 6 bases at J; junction bases unmatched: 13. Germline loops: CDR1 SEHNR, CDR2 FQNEAQ (reference sequence). CDR3 length equals 17 residues. The CDR3 here is CASSLGDRNLIRDGYTF. The CDR3 bases are TGTGCCAGCAGCTTAGGGGACAGGAACTTAATTCGGGATGGCTACACCTTC.

J is TRBJ1-5 and V is TRBV6-5; tentatively, D is TRBD1 (6 bases). V was trimmed by 6 bases and J by 3 bases, leaving 15 bases between them. This CDR3 contains 15 residues. CDR1 is MNHEY, CDR2 SVGAGI, per germline. DNA of the CDR3: TGTGCCAGCAGGGTTCAACAGGGTAACAATCAGCCCCAGCATTTT. It codes for CASRVQQGNNQPQHF.

This chain uses TRBV2 with TRBJ2-3, with TRBD1 matching over 7 bases. V trimming: 7 bases; J trimming: 3 bases; junction bases outside the gene matches: 4. This CDR3 contains 13 residues. Germline CDR1 is SNHLY and CDR2 is FYNNEI. This CDR3 reads CASKGTATDTQYF. In nucleotides, the CDR3 is TGTGCCAGCAAAGGGACAGCTACAGATACGCAGTATTTT.

This chain uses TRBV4-1 with TRBJ2-1; the D gene is possibly TRBD1 (5 bases). This CDR3 is built from 18 residues. The V end lost 0 bases, the J end lost 5 bases, and 20 bases lay between the germline ends. Germline-derived CDR1 and CDR2 are MGHRA and YSYEKL. The CDR3 protein is CASSQDSPVSLGHNEQFF. The CDR3 nucleotides are TGCGCCAGCAGCCAAGATTCCCCGGTCTCCTTGGGGCACAATGAGCAGTTCTTC.

In DNA, the CDR3 is TGTGCCTGGAGTGTAGGTCGAGCGGGGGGGCCCGGGGAGCTGTTTTTT. Protein: CAWSVGRAGGPGELFF. The chain couples TRBV30 to TRBJ2-2, with 10 bases fitting TRBD2. The ends lost 0 bases at V and 6 bases at J; junction bases unmatched: 7. The CDR3 loop spans 16 amino acids. The germline V gene encodes CDR1 GTSNPN and CDR2 SVGIG (reference sequence). The full variable domain, with the rest looked up from reference TRBV30 and TRBJ2-2, is SQTIHQWPATLVQPVGSPLSLECTVEGTSNPNLYWYRQAAGRGLQLLFYSVGIGQISSEVPQNLSASRPQDRQFILSSKKLLLSDSGFYLCAWSVGRAGGPGELFFGEGSRLTVL.